The rows below give T cell receptor beta chains drawn from one sample of a study of T cells and Merkel cell carcinoma outcomes. Assay: immunoSEQ multiplex PCR; the TCRdb copy retains only in-frame clones and omits some. The sample records fewer than 25,000 clones, about 80% being singletons. Source material: tumor tissue from Merkel cell carcinoma. The source of these receptors is a human donor with Merkel cell carcinoma. The CDR3 runs from the conserved cysteine through the conserved F or W. The D gene is left open where the match is weak. Clone size is shown for a subset of rows, as once, few, many or a class of expanded clone.

>TRBJ2-2|NA|TRBD2|TRBV5-3
TGTGCCAGAAGCAGGGGACTAGCGGGAGGTTATACCGGGGAGCTGTTTTTT
CARSRGLAGGYTGELFF
>TRBJ2-7|NA|TRBD1|TRBV5-1
TGCGCCAGCAGCTTGAGAGGGGGCGACCACGAGCAGTACTTC
CASSLRGGDHEQYF
>TRBJ2-3|NA|TRBD1|TRBV10-3
TGTGCCATCAGTAATCCGGGACAGGGCACAGATACGCAGTATTTT
CAISNPGQGTDTQYF
>TRBJ2-2|NA|NA|TRBV5-1
TGCGCCAGCAGCTTCCACAGGGAGACCGGGGAGCTGTTTTTT
CASSFHRETGELFF
>TRBJ2-5|NA|TRBD2|TRBV6-5
TGTGCCAGCAAAGACCAAGCGGGGGAGCAAGAGACCCAGTACTTC
CASKDQAGEQETQYF
>TRBJ1-1|once|TRBD1|TRBV7-9
TGTGCCAGCAGCTTTGGACAGGTAAACACTGAAGCTTTCTTT
CASSFGQVNTEAFF
>TRBJ2-7|NA|NA|TRBV4-1
TGCGCCAGCAGCGGGATCAGCTACGAGCAGTACTTC
CASSGISYEQYF
>TRBJ2-3|NA|NA|TRBV9
TGTGCCAGCAGCGTGGGCGGGGCCCCGGATACGCAGTATTTT
CASSVGGAPDTQYF
>TRBJ2-5|NA|NA|TRBV4-1
TGCGCCAGCAGCCAAGCCAGCCAACAAGAGACCCAGTACTTC
CASSQASQQETQYF
>TRBJ1-1|NA|NA|TRBV5-1
TGCGCCAGCAGCTTGAGTCAGACGAACACTGAAGCTTTCTTT
CASSLSQTNTEAFF
>TRBJ2-3|NA|NA|TRBV5-5
TGTGCCAGCAGCTTGTGGTCCCGCGAAGATACGCAGTATTTT
CASSLWSREDTQYF
>TRBJ1-2|NA|NA|TRBV6-5
TGTGCCAGCAGTTACCAGGGATACTATGGCTACACCTTC
CASSYQGYYGYTF
>TRBJ2-2|NA|NA|TRBV7-2
TGTGCCAGCAGCTACGGGACGTACGCTACCGGGGAGCTGTTTTTT
CASSYGTYATGELFF
>TRBJ2-2|NA|NA|TRBV29-1
TGCAGCGTGGGGAGCACCGGGGAGCTGTTTTTT
CSVGSTGELFF
>TRBJ1-4|NA|NA|TRBV6-1
TGTGCCAGCAGTGGGGGACCGAATGATGAAAAACTGTTTTTT
CASSGGPNDEKLFF
>TRBJ1-1|NA|NA|TRBV11-2
TGTGCCAGCAGCTTAGAGCCAAACACTGAAGCTTTCTTT
CASSLEPNTEAFF
>TRBJ2-3|few|NA|TRBV28
TGTGCCAGCAGTTTATTGAAGGGAGTCATTAGCGATACGCAGTATTTT
CASSLLKGVISDTQYF
>TRBJ2-2|NA|NA|TRBV30
TGTGCCTGGAGTTGGACGGCCGGGGAGCTATTTTTT
CAWSWTAGELFF
>TRBJ2-5|NA|NA|TRBV5-1
TGCGCCAGCAGCTCGCGGGGCGCTCCAGAGACCCAGTACTTC
CASSSRGAPETQYF
>TRBJ2-2|NA|NA|TRBV27
TGTGCCACCGCACCGGGGCGGTACACCGGGGAGCTGTTTTTT
CATAPGRYTGELFF
>TRBJ2-5|NA|NA|TRBV4-1
TGCGCCAGCAGCCTAGTCGGGGGGCGCATAGAGACCCAGTACTTC
CASSLVGGRIETQYF
>TRBJ1-2|NA|NA|TRBV28
TGTGCCAGCAGTCTGCAGAGCTATGGCTACACCTTC
CASSLQSYGYTF
>TRBJ1-2|once|NA|TRBV9
TGTGCCAGCAGCGTAGGCGGCTGGGGAGGCGACTATGGCTACACCTTC
CASSVGGWGGDYGYTF
>TRBJ2-3|NA|NA|TRBV9
TGTGCCAGCAGCGTTAAAACCCGGGGGGCCCTCACAGATACGCAGTATTTT
CASSVKTRGALTDTQYF
>TRBJ1-1|NA|NA|TRBV20-1
TGCAGTGCGTCTCAGGGGAATACAGCTTTCTTT
CSASQGNTAFF
>TRBJ2-7|once|NA|TRBV7-2
TGTGCCAGCAGCTTCAGGCGGGCCGGCTCCTACGAGCAGTACTTC
CASSFRRAGSYEQYF
>TRBJ2-7|NA|NA|TRBV9
TGTGCCAGCAGACAACAGGGCGGAGGATCCTACGAGCAGTACTTC
CASRQQGGGSYEQYF
>TRBJ2-5|NA|NA|TRBV13
TGTGCCAGCAGCCGGTCAGGGGATCTCCAAGAGACCCAGTACTTC
CASSRSGDLQETQYF
>TRBJ1-2|NA|NA|TRBV6-5
TGTGCCAGCAGTCGCGAAGGGCGTGGGGCCTATGGCTACACCTTC
CASSREGRGAYGYTF
>TRBJ1-3|NA|NA|TRBV25-1
TGTGCCAGCAGTGCTGTCTCTGGAAACACCATATATTTT
CASSAVSGNTIYF
>TRBJ2-4|NA|TRBD1|TRBV28
TGTGCCAGCCCGACAGGGGCGTTGAGACGAGGCAAAAACATTCAGTACTTC
CASPTGALRRGKNIQYF
>TRBJ2-1|NA|NA|TRBV9
TGTGCCAGCAGCGGAATATCAGGGTTCGGCATCAATGAGCAGTTCTTC
CASSGISGFGINEQFF
>TRBJ2-7|NA|TRBD2|TRBV5-1
TGCGCCAGCAGCATGGGACTAGCGGGAGGGCCCGTCGAGCAGTACTTC
CASSMGLAGGPVEQYF
>TRBJ2-5|once|NA|TRBV4-1
TGCGCCAGCAGCCAAATAGGGACCCAAGAGACCCAGTACTTC
CASSQIGTQETQYF
>TRBJ1-1|NA|TRBD1|TRBV4-1
TGCGCCAGCAGCCAAGATAGGGACAGCATTGAAGCTTTCTTT
CASSQDRDSIEAFF
>TRBJ2-5|NA|NA|TRBV5-6
TGTGCCAGCAGCTTGTTCCGGGGGCAAGAGACCCAGTACTTC
CASSLFRGQETQYF
>TRBJ2-3|NA|TRBD2|TRBV5-4
TGTGCCAGCAGCGCTCCGGGACTAGCGGGAACCCATGATACGCAGTATTTT
CASSAPGLAGTHDTQYF
>TRBJ2-6|NA|NA|TRBV6-1
TGTGCCAGCAGTGAATGGGCTGGGGCCAACGTCCTGACTTTC
CASSEWAGANVLTF
>TRBJ2-7|NA|NA|TRBV6-4
TGTGCCAGCAGTGACAGGGATAGGGCCTACGAGCAGTACTTC
CASSDRDRAYEQYF
>TRBJ2-7|NA|TRBD2|TRBV5-4
TGTGCCAGCAGCGGGGTAGGGAGCGGGGGAGACTACGAGCAGTACTTC
CASSGVGSGGDYEQYF
>TRBJ2-3|NA|TRBD2|TRBV27
TGTGCCATTCGGAGCGCTAGCGGGAAAGATACGCAGTATTTT
CAIRSASGKDTQYF
>TRBJ2-1|NA|TRBD1|TRBV7-3
TGTGCCAGCAGCCCCACAGACAGGGGGGATGAGCAGTTCTTC
CASSPTDRGDEQFF
>TRBJ1-2|NA|NA|TRBV9
TGTGCCAGCAGCGTACGGGGGGTCGGAGGCTACACCTTC
CASSVRGVGGYTF
>TRBJ1-1|NA|TRBD1|TRBV6-1
TGTGCCAGCAGCTGGGACAGTATCCTCTTT
CASSWDSILF
>TRBJ1-1|NA|NA|TRBV27
TGTGCCAGCAGTCATCTACGGGAACGGGACACTGAAGCTTTCTTT
CASSHLRERDTEAFF
>TRBJ1-2|NA|NA|TRBV25-1
TGTGCCAGCACCTCAGGGGCCCTCGGCTACACCTTC
CASTSGALGYTF
>TRBJ2-7|NA|NA|TRBV7-8
TGTGCCAGCAGCTTTCGGCGCACCAAACAGGGGCAGTACTTC
CASSFRRTKQGQYF
>TRBJ2-5|NA|NA|TRBV7-9
TGTGCCAGCAGCCCGGAAAACGAAGAGACCCAGTACTTC
CASSPENEETQYF
>TRBJ1-5|NA|NA|TRBV18
TGTGCCAGCTCGCCTTTCGGACGGACTAATCAGCCCCAGCATTTT
CASSPFGRTNQPQHF
>TRBJ1-1|NA|TRBD1|TRBV19
TGTGCCAGTAGTATGAGGGGGCTGGTGACTGAAGTTTTCTTT
CASSMRGLVTEVFF
>TRBJ2-3|NA|TRBD1|TRBV5-1
TGCGCCAGCAGCTTCAACAGGGGGGCCACAGATACGCAGTATTTT
CASSFNRGATDTQYF
>TRBJ1-4|NA|TRBD1|TRBV7-9
TGTGCCAGCGGGACAGATATCGCAACTAATGAAAAACTGTTTTTT
CASGTDIATNEKLFF
>TRBJ2-1|NA|TRBD2|TRBV5-1
TGCGCCAGCAGTATTAGCGGGGGGAGGGAGCAGTTCTTC
CASSISGGREQFF
>TRBJ1-4|NA|NA|TRBV2
TGTGCCAGCAGTGGGACCTACAAAAAACTGTTTTTT
CASSGTYKKLFF
>TRBJ1-4|NA|NA|TRBV25-1
TGTGCCACAAAAGGGAGAAGTTATGAAAAACTGTTTTTT
CATKGRSYEKLFF
>TRBJ1-1|NA|TRBD1|TRBV7-9
TGTGCCAGCAGCTCTAACCCCCGGGACAGGTGGAACACTGAAGCTTTCTTT
CASSSNPRDRWNTEAFF
>TRBJ1-1|NA|NA|TRBV9
TGTGCCAGCAGCCCTAGTGGGGAGAACACTGAAGCTTTCTTT
CASSPSGENTEAFF
>TRBJ1-1|NA|NA|TRBV7-2
TGTGCCAGCAGCTTTGGAGGGGTGGCTTTCTTT
CASSFGGVAFF
>TRBJ2-1|few|NA|TRBV14
TGTGCCAGCAGTCAAGGAGCCGGGAATGAGCAGTTCTTC
CASSQGAGNEQFF